This T cell receptor beta chain was sequenced for a study of T cells in localized non-small cell lung cancer. Overall study findings and caveats: Researchers found a median roughly 56 of the top 100 tumor clones in adjacent lung. Sequencing involved a lone tumor region, leaving heterogeneity possible.

The V segment lost 5 bases and the J segment 3 bases; nucleotides outside the gene matches: 6. The germline CDR1 and CDR2 sequences are SGHNT and YENEEA. The CDR3 runs to 15 residues. Libraries were prepared by immunoSEQ multiplex PCR; TCRdb keeps only in-frame clonotypes and omits some of them. This table holds roughly 1,300 clones, roughly 24% found once. This clone is categorized as medium-sized. The target antigen is unknown. The V gene is TRBV11-3, the J gene TRBJ1-1; 10 bases line up with TRBD1. This clonotype originated in a man aged 35 to 70 with stage III lung adenocarcinoma. The source was lung tumor tissue, collected before any cancer treatment. The CDR3, as DNA: TGTGCCAGCAGCCCCGGTGGGACAGGGGACACTGAAGCTTTCTTT. Translation gives CASSPGGTGDTEAFF.